The 17 T cell receptor beta chains in this list originate from one sample, sequenced in a study of cytomegalovirus exposure and HLA in healthy donors. Primers: 60 Vbeta forward and 13 Jbeta reverse. The table came from immunoSEQ multiplex PCR; TCRdb's copy has only in-frame clones and leaves some out. The sample carries around 130,000 clones, around 76% recorded once. Sequenced input: PBMCs. These receptor sequences come from a woman aged 45 to 65 in good health and CMV-seronegative.

The rearrangement links TRBV5-6 to TRBJ2-7; a possible D gene is TRBD1 (7 bases). This CDR3 comprises 16 residues. Germline V gives CDR1 SGHDT, CDR2 YYEEEE. Trimming pared 1 base from V and 2 bases from J, leaving 16 bases between. CDR3 nucleotides: TGTGCCAGCAGCTTGTACAGGGCAGGGGGGACCTACGAGCAGTACTTC. Its protein is CASSLYRAGGTYEQYF.

In its sample, this clone was seen once. This chain connects TRBV30 to TRBJ1-1, with D possibly TRBD1 on 6 matching bases. CDR3 size: 16 residues. Trimming stripped 5 bases from V and 0 bases from J, with 19 bases between. Germline V gives CDR1 GTSNPN, CDR2 SVGIG (reference sequence). The CDR3: CAWGITMTGMNTEAFF. CDR3 DNA: TGTGCCTGGGGAATCACCATGACAGGTATGAACACTGAAGCTTTCTTT.

The V and J genes are TRBV11-3 and TRBJ2-3, with TRBD2 matching 9 bases. CDR3 length: 16 residues. The germline gives CDR1 SGHNT, CDR2 YENEEA. V trimming: 5 bases; J trimming: 0 bases; junction bases outside the gene matches: 6. The CDR3 is CASSLRTSASTDTQYF. Written as DNA, the CDR3 is TGTGCCAGCAGCCTCAGGACTAGCGCCAGCACAGATACGCAGTATTTT. Full variable domain (rest looked up from reference TRBV11-3 and TRBJ2-3): EAGVVQSPRYKIIEKKQPVAFWCNPISGHNTLYWYLQNLGQGPELLIRYENEEAVDDSQLPKDRFSAERLKGVDSTLKIQPAELGDSAVYLCASSLRTSASTDTQYFGPGTRLTVL.

V and J are TRBV14 and TRBJ2-1; no definite D call. The CDR3 runs 11 residues. From germline, CDR1 is SGHDN and CDR2 FVKESK. Trimming stripped 8 bases from V and 8 bases from J, with 10 bases between. CDR3 sequence: CASSSGYEQFF. CDR3 sequence (DNA): TGTGCCAGCTCCTCCGGGTATGAGCAGTTCTTC.

The chain uses TRBV13 and TRBJ2-2; 11 bases match TRBD2. Germline CDR1 and CDR2: PRHDT and FYEKMQ (reference sequence). The CDR3 sequence is 16 residues long. V gave up 2 bases and J gave up 11 bases; unmatched junction bases: 10. Here the CDR3 DNA reads TGTGCCAGCAGCTTAATGGGGACTAGCGGCCCTAGTGAGCTGTTTTTT. As protein: CASSLMGTSGPSELFF.

The chain has TRBV5-1 and TRBJ2-3; tentative D call: TRBD2 (6 bases). Germline CDR1 and CDR2: SGHRS and YFSETQ. This CDR3 contains 17 residues. Trimming cost V 0 bases and J 4 bases, with 18 bases left between them. CDR3 sequence: CASSLEGGTNAPDTQYF. In nucleotides, the CDR3 is TGCGCCAGCAGCTTGGAGGGCGGGACCAATGCACCAGATACGCAGTATTTT. Together with reference TRBV5-1 and TRBJ2-3, the CDR3 gives the full variable domain: KAGVTQTPRYLIKTRGQQVTLSCSPISGHRSVSWYQQTPGQGLQFLFEYFSETQRNKGNFPGRFSGRQFSNSRSEMNVSTLELGDSALYLCASSLEGGTNAPDTQYFGPGTRLTVL.

The gene calls are TRBV12-5 and TRBJ1-1; a possible D gene is TRBD1 (5 bases). The CDR3 runs to 13 residues. The V gene lost 1 base and the J gene lost 4 bases, with 7 bases spanning the gap. CDR1 and CDR2 (germline): LGHNT, FRNRAP. The CDR3 region is CASGLGTGTEAFF. The DNA of the CDR3 is TGTGCTAGTGGTTTGGGAACAGGCACTGAAGCTTTCTTT.

This clone was observed a handful of times. The chain carries TRBV6-1 and TRBJ1-5, with D perhaps matching TRBD1 (5 bases). The V and J ends lost 2 bases and 3 bases respectively, with 17 bases between them. The CDR3 is 17 residues long. Germline loops: CDR1 MNHNS, CDR2 SASEGT. Here the CDR3 reads CASSETHRQTFNQPQHF. For the CDR3, the DNA is TGTGCCAGCAGTGAAACGCACCGACAGACATTCAATCAGCCCCAGCATTTT.

The rearrangement links TRBV21-1 to TRBJ2-7; the D call of TRBD2 is as the table states it, not checked on the DNA. TRBV21-1 is marked as a pseudogene. This CDR3 is built from 12 residues. CDR3 protein: CASTPGGYEQYV. As DNA, the CDR3 is TGTGCCAGCACCCCCGGCGGCTACGAGCAGTACGTC.

V usage is TRBV7-3 and J usage is TRBJ1-4; D is possibly TRBD1 (5 bases). Germline CDR1 is SGHTA and CDR2 is FQGTGA. V lost 2 bases to trimming and J lost 8 bases, with 9 bases between them. The CDR3 totals 13 residues. The CDR3: CASSLGAGEKLFF. The CDR3 DNA is TGTGCCAGCAGCTTAGGTGCAGGGGAAAAACTGTTTTTT.

This chain joins TRBV5-1 and TRBJ2-7; TRBD2 matches at 13 bases. V trimming: 2 bases; J trimming: 2 bases; junction bases outside the gene matches: 10. This CDR3 comprises 18 residues. CDR1 is SGHRS and CDR2 is YFSETQ in the germline V gene. CDR3 region: CASSLDGTSGIRTYEQYV. The CDR3 DNA is TGCGCCAGCAGCTTAGACGGGACTAGCGGGATACGGACCTACGAGCAGTACGTC.

The V call is TRBV9, the J call TRBJ2-5; TRBD2 matches 7 bases. The CDR3 sequence is 14 residues long. Germline V gene data show CDR1 as SGDLS and CDR2 as YYNGEE. V lost 0 bases and J lost 5; bases outside the gene matches: 4. CDR3 sequence: CASSVERRGETQYF. The CDR3 nucleotides are TGTGCCAGCAGCGTAGAACGGCGGGGGGAGACCCAGTACTTC. The full variable domain, with the rest looked up from reference TRBV9 and TRBJ2-5, is DSGVTQTPKHLITATGQRVTLRCSPRSGDLSVYWYQQSLDQGLQFLIQYYNGEERAKGNILERFSAQQFPDLHSELNLSSLELGDSALYFCASSVERRGETQYFGPGTRLLVL.

V usage is TRBV11-2 and J usage is TRBJ2-2, with 8 bases matching TRBD1. Germline trimming cut 5 bases from V and 6 bases from J; bases unmatched to any gene: 5. From germline, CDR1 is SGHAT and CDR2 FQNNGV. The CDR3 is 14 amino acids. Here the CDR3 DNA reads TGTGCCAGCAGCCCCTTACAGGGGGCCGGGGAGCTGTTTTTT. Translated, it gives CASSPLQGAGELFF.

This clone has only one observation. The chain links TRBV27 to TRBJ1-2, with D unresolved. With 5 bases removed from V and 4 bases from J, the gap between germline ends came to 14 bases. The length of the CDR3 is 14 residues. Germline V gene sequence: CDR1 MNHEY, CDR2 SMNVEV (reference sequence). This CDR3 reads CASSRNQAFYGYTF. In DNA, the CDR3 is TGTGCCAGCAGTAGGAACCAGGCGTTCTATGGCTACACCTTC.

The CDR3 here is CASSIKRTGGSAQHF. CDR3 coding DNA: TGTGCCAGTAGTATAAAGAGGACAGGAGGGTCTGCCCAGCATTTT. The V and J genes are TRBV19 and TRBJ1-5; 7 bases agree with TRBD1. The CDR3 spans 15 residues. With 2 bases clipped from V and 11 bases from J, the junction kept 12 bases outside the gene matches. Germline V CDR1 and CDR2: LNHDA, SQIVND (reference sequence).

The rearrangement links TRBV5-5 to TRBJ2-5, with a tentative D call TRBD2 (6 bases). Germline-derived CDR1 and CDR2 are SGHKS and YYEKEE (reference sequence). CDR3 length: 16 residues. V lost 0 bases and J 2 bases, leaving 14 bases between the germline ends. The CDR3 DNA sequence: TGTGCCAGCAGCTTGGCTTCGGGGGTAGGGCAAGAGACCCAGTACTTC. Protein product: CASSLASGVGQETQYF.

This rearrangement joins TRBV7-2 to TRBJ1-2; possibly TRBD1 for D (6 bases). Germline values: CDR1 SGHTA, CDR2 FQGNSA. The CDR3 sequence is 13 residues long. Trimming pared 5 bases from V and 12 bases from J, leaving 19 bases between. This CDR3 reads CASSRKTDRQHTF. CDR3 DNA: TGTGCCAGCAGCCGCAAAACTGACAGGCAGCACACCTTC.